The 19 T cell receptor beta chains below were found in one sample sequenced in a study of technical replicates of blood from several donors. Data came from immunoSEQ multiplex PCR; TCRdb stores just in-frame clones and leaves some out. The repertoire holds around 85,000 clones, with around 94% as singletons. The specimen sequenced was T cells isolated from PBMCs. The receptors here all came from a human donor in good health.

The rearrangement links TRBV10-3 to TRBJ2-6; TRBD1 aligns across 9 bases. Trimming at V came to 4 bases and at J to 0 bases, leaving 4 bases not matched to a gene. CDR3 length: 17 amino acids. Germline CDR1 reads ENHRY; CDR2 reads SYGVKD. CDR3 bases: TGTGCCATCAGTGGGACAGGGGACTACTCTGGGGCCAACGTCCTGACTTTC. Its translation: CAISGTGDYSGANVLTF.

V usage is TRBV6-5 and J usage is TRBJ2-7; D gene uncertain. This CDR3 has 13 amino acids. V was trimmed by 0 bases and J by 4 bases, leaving 7 bases between them. In germline, CDR1 is MNHEY, CDR2 SVGAGI. DNA of the CDR3: TGTGCCAGCAGTTACTCGGCACAATACGAGCAGTACTTC. It codes for CASSYSAQYEQYF.

This chain joins TRBV4-2 and TRBJ2-7; possibly TRBD2 for D (6 bases). The CDR3 consists of 15 residues. V was shortened by 4 bases and J by 4 bases, with 17 bases between the two germline ends. Germline V gene lookup returns CDR1 LGHNA and CDR2 YNFKEQ. The CDR3 region has the DNA TGTGCCAGCAGCCCCCGGAGGGGTAGCCTTTACGAGCAGTACTTC. Translating it yields CASSPRRGSLYEQYF.

This sequence joins TRBV7-9 and TRBJ1-6; D gene uncertain. The germline CDR1 and CDR2 sequences are SEHNR and FQNEAQ (reference sequence). V lost 5 bases and J 9 bases, leaving 17 bases between the germline ends. The CDR3 runs 15 residues. CDR3 sequence: CASSLGTGDGSPLHF. The CDR3 bases are TGTGCCAGCAGCCTAGGCACCGGGGATGGTTCACCCCTCCACTTT. Full variable domain (remainder filled in from reference TRBV7-9 and TRBJ1-6): DTGVSQNPRHKITKRGQNVTFRCDPISEHNRLYWYRQTLGQGPEFLTYFQNEAQLEKSRLLSDRFSAERPKGSFSTLEIQRTEQGDSAMYLCASSLGTGDGSPLHFGNGTRLTVT.

The chain has TRBV7-9 and TRBJ2-7; 7 bases match TRBD2. The CDR3 is made up of 15 amino acids. The V and J ends lost 5 bases and 2 bases, in that order; junction bases with no gene match: 9. Looked up from germline, CDR1 is SEHNR and CDR2 is FQNEAQ (reference sequence). The CDR3 loop reads CASSQSWEGTYEQYF. CDR3 in DNA: TGTGCCAGCAGCCAAAGCTGGGAGGGCACCTACGAGCAGTACTTC.

The chain carries TRBV7-8 and TRBJ2-7; 9 nucleotides match TRBD2. The CDR3 totals 15 residues. The V segment lost 3 bases and the J segment 5 bases; nucleotides outside the gene matches: 8. Germline V gives CDR1 SGHVS, CDR2 FQNEAQ. The CDR3 protein is CASSLSGTSIHEQYF. The CDR3 region has the DNA TGTGCCAGCAGCTTGTCCGGGACTAGCATACACGAGCAGTACTTC.

The CDR3 loop reads CASSLAGGGEQYF. DNA of the CDR3: TGTGCCAGCTCATTAGCGGGGGGGGGTGAGCAGTACTTC. J is TRBJ2-7 and V is TRBV13; TRBD2 matches at 11 bases. The CDR3 runs 13 residues. Germline V CDR1 and CDR2: PRHDT, FYEKMQ (reference sequence). After removal of 8 bases from V and 7 bases from J, the junction contained 7 bases not matched to a gene.

This chain uses TRBV19 with TRBJ2-1; 8 bases fit TRBD1. The V and J ends lost 3 bases and 7 bases, in that order; junction bases with no gene match: 8. Germline V gene data show CDR1 as LNHDA and CDR2 as SQIVND (reference sequence). The CDR3 contains 15 residues. CDR3 residues: CASSIRQGRMNEQFF. CDR3 bases: TGTGCCAGTAGTATTCGACAGGGGAGGATGAATGAGCAGTTCTTC.

CDR3 nucleotides: TGCGCCAGCAGCCAGGCAACAGGGGGCCTTTGGGGCACTGAAGCTTTCTTT. As protein: CASSQATGGLWGTEAFF. This sequence joins TRBV4-1 and TRBJ1-1; 9 bases are shared with TRBD1. The length of the CDR3 is 17 residues. The germline V gene has CDR1 MGHRA and CDR2 YSYEKL. The junction had 12 bases not matched to a gene; V was cut back by 3 bases and J by 4 bases.

V usage is TRBV4-1 and J usage is TRBJ2-3, with 8 bases matching TRBD1. CDR1 is MGHRA, CDR2 YSYEKL, per germline. This CDR3 contains 16 residues. Germline trimming cut 0 bases from V and 5 bases from J; bases unmatched to any gene: 7. The CDR3 reads CASSQDGQGAGDTQYF. DNA of the CDR3: TGCGCCAGCAGCCAAGATGGGCAGGGGGCTGGAGATACGCAGTATTTT.

This chain links TRBV7-9 with TRBJ1-6; 9 bases agree with TRBD1. V trimming: 5 bases; J trimming: 6 bases; junction bases outside the gene matches: 5. CDR1 SEHNR and CDR2 FQNEAQ come from the germline V gene (reference sequence). This CDR3 has 15 amino acids. The CDR3 reads CASSARDRVNSPLHF. The CDR3, as DNA: TGTGCCAGCAGCGCCCGGGACAGGGTTAATTCACCCCTCCACTTT.

This chain uses TRBV6-1 with TRBJ2-3, with D perhaps TRBD2 (7 bases). Germline values: CDR1 MNHNS, CDR2 SASEGT. V was trimmed by 7 bases and J by 6 bases, leaving 20 bases between them. The CDR3 has 15 amino acids. The CDR3 bases are TGTGCCAGCACCACGGGGCGGGCGGGGGCCGATACGCAGTATTTT. Translation: CASTTGRAGADTQYF.

The chain is built from TRBV5-6 and TRBJ2-5; 7 bases are shared with TRBD2. The germline V gene has CDR1 SGHDT and CDR2 YYEEEE. CDR3 length: 16 amino acids. Unmatched junction bases numbered 10, after V lost 0 bases and J lost 5 bases. CDR3 loop: CASSLGPAGWGETQYF. For the CDR3, the DNA is TGTGCCAGCAGCTTGGGGCCAGCGGGGTGGGGGGAGACCCAGTACTTC. The complete variable domain, with remaining parts taken from reference TRBV5-6 and TRBJ2-5, reads DAGVTQSPTHLIKTRGQQVTLRCSPKSGHDTVSWYQQALGQGPQFIFQYYEEEERQRGNFPDRFSGHQFPNYSSELNVNALLLGDSALYLCASSLGPAGWGETQYFGPGTRLLVL.

V is TRBV5-1 and J is TRBJ2-1; TRBD2 agrees at 10 bases. The V segment lost 4 bases and the J segment 9 bases; nucleotides outside the gene matches: 7. CDR1 SGHRS and CDR2 YFSETQ come from the germline V gene. The CDR3 totals 14 residues. The CDR3 here is CASSPGTSVVEQFF. CDR3 DNA sequence: TGCGCCAGCAGCCCGGGGACTAGCGTCGTTGAGCAGTTCTTC.

This sequence joins TRBV12-5 and TRBJ1-4, with D possibly matching TRBD1 (5 bases). Trimming stripped 1 base from V and 7 bases from J, with 10 bases between. CDR3 length: 14 amino acids. Per germline, CDR1 LGHNT and CDR2 FRNRAP. This CDR3 reads CASGLGRQLEKLFF. The CDR3 bases are TGTGCTAGTGGTTTGGGGAGACAGCTTGAAAAACTGTTTTTT. The entire variable domain, with the rest obtained from reference TRBV12-5 and TRBJ1-4, is as follows: DARVTQTPRHKVTEMGQEVTMRCQPILGHNTVFWYRQTMMQGLELLAYFRNRAPLDDSGMPKDRFSAEMPDATLATLKIQPSEPRDSAVYFCASGLGRQLEKLFFGSGTQLSVL.

This sequence joins TRBV6-1 and TRBJ1-5; D is uncertain. The CDR3 covers 16 residues. Germline assignment: CDR1 MNHNS and CDR2 SASEGT. Trimming cost V 2 bases and J 7 bases, with 18 bases left between them. CDR3 residues: CASSERFGESRQPQHF. CDR3 nucleotide sequence: TGTGCCAGCAGTGAAAGGTTCGGGGAATCCAGGCAGCCCCAGCATTTT.

The rearrangement joins TRBV6-1 to TRBJ2-7, with D possibly being TRBD2 (5 bases). The CDR3 extends over 15 amino acids. Trimming removed 2 bases from V and 4 bases from J, with 15 bases in between. Germline V gene sequence: CDR1 MNHNS, CDR2 SASEGT. The CDR3 DNA is TGTGCCAGCAGTGAACCGGGGAACGGACGATACGAGCAGTACTTC. It codes for CASSEPGNGRYEQYF.

The chain links TRBV9 to TRBJ2-1; D uncertain. The germline gives CDR1 SGDLS, CDR2 YYNGEE. The CDR3 sequence is 12 residues long. V lost 4 bases and J 1 base, leaving 3 bases between the germline ends. The CDR3 bases are TGTGCCAGCAGCCCGTCCTACAATGAGCAGTTCTTC. Translating gives CASSPSYNEQFF.

Ten or more counts support this clone. CDR3: CASSDTGARDAKEKLFF. The CDR3 nucleotides are TGCGCCAGCAGCGATACAGGGGCCCGGGACGCAAAGGAAAAACTGTTTTTT. The chain employs TRBV4-1 and TRBJ1-4; 7 bases align to TRBD1. Per germline, CDR1 MGHRA and CDR2 YSYEKL. This CDR3 is 17 amino acids long. V was clipped by 5 bases and J by 8 bases; unmatched bases: 17.